This T cell receptor beta chain was sequenced in a study of T cell responses to AZD1222 COVID-19 vaccine. Notes on the study in general: Spike-specific TCRs gained breadth and depth after people received two AZD1222 doses. Unmutated variant regions are reportedly the target of nearly half of TCRs that are spike-specific. White British ancestry dominated among donors, who included more females, and clonal diversity was possibly underestimated. Repertoires were sampled only after the peak T cell response.

Concerning this clone: Its antigen is as yet unknown.

This CDR3 comprises 14 residues. V was trimmed by 2 bases and J by 7 bases, leaving 12 bases between them. Germline CDR1 is MDHEN and CDR2 is SYDVKM. TCRdb's table, derived via immunoSEQ multiplex PCR, lists solely in-frame clones and lacks some. The sample holds over 150,000 clones, over 80% seen once. This chain joins TRBV28 and TRBJ1-5; maybe TRBD1 (6 bases). The receptor's source is an adult who received the MenACWY meningococcal vaccine as a control. Sample: peripheral blood, taken 28 days after the second dose of the MenACWY control vaccine. CDR3 coding DNA: TGTGCCAGCAGTTTAATGGGGGCAACCCAGCCCCAGCATTTT. Its translation is CASSLMGATQPQHF.